A selection of T cell receptor beta chains follows, all from one sample in a study of blood T cell repertoires in COVID-19. Repertoires were generated with immunoSEQ multiplex PCR, while TCRdb's copy carries only in-frame clones and drops some. Here the sample spans approximately 11,000 clones, about 70% being singletons. Sequencing was performed on peripheral blood. Receptors originate from a man between 60 and 75 years old with COVID-19, enrolled during active disease. Both conserved end residues are part of each CDR3. Fields, in order: V gene, D gene, J gene, clone size, CDR3 protein, CDR3 DNA. The D gene is left open where the match is weak. Not every row has a clone size; where given, it reads once, few, many or a size class.

TRBV19,TRBD2,TRBJ2-5,.,CASSIEGSGGQETQYF,TGTGCCAGTAGTATAGAGGGTAGCGGGGGGCAAGAGACCCAGTACTTC
TRBV6-5,.,TRBJ1-4,.,CASSLSPDSTEKLFF,TGTGCCAGCAGCCTAAGCCCAGACTCTACGGAAAAACTGTTTTTT
TRBV5-1,.,TRBJ2-5,.,CASSFGETQYF,TGCGCCAGCAGCTTCGGGGAGACCCAGTACTTC
TRBV11-2,TRBD1,TRBJ1-1,few,CASSLAGQAGTEAFF,TGTGCCAGCAGCTTAGCGGGACAGGCAGGGACTGAAGCTTTCTTT
TRBV4-1,.,TRBJ1-1,.,CASSQVGHTTAMNTEAFF,TGCGCCAGCAGCCAAGTCGGGCACACGACAGCCATGAACACTGAAGCTTTCTTT
TRBV7-9,TRBD2,TRBJ2-3,.,CASSSRDSGGTDTQYF,TGTGCCAGCAGCTCCCGGGACTCCGGGGGGACAGATACGCAGTATTTT
TRBV6-1,TRBD2,TRBJ2-1,.,CASSDPGLAGPPLGEQFF,TGTGCCAGCAGTGACCCGGGACTAGCGGGGCCTCCTTTAGGTGAGCAGTTCTTC
TRBV5-5,.,TRBJ1-1,.,CASSSDSLWTEAFF,TGTGCCAGCAGCTCCGACAGCCTGTGGACTGAAGCTTTCTTT
TRBV2,TRBD1,TRBJ2-6,once,CASTFSGTGLNGANVLTF,TGTGCCAGCACCTTCTCCGGGACAGGGCTGAATGGGGCCAACGTCCTGACTTTC
TRBV19,TRBD1,TRBJ1-2,.,CASSIGDRVYGYTF,TGTGCCAGTAGTATAGGGGACAGGGTCTATGGCTACACCTTC
TRBV7-9,TRBD2,TRBJ2-2,.,CASSAPSGRASGELFF,TGTGCCAGCAGCGCCCCTAGCGGGAGGGCCTCCGGGGAGCTGTTTTTT
TRBV2,.,TRBJ1-3,once,CASSHLGGSFGNTIYF,TGTGCCAGCAGCCACCTGGGGGGGTCCTTTGGAAACACCATATATTTT
TRBV28,TRBD2,TRBJ2-7,.,CASSSRSAGRSEQYF,TGTGCCAGCAGTTCTCGTTCAGCGGGGAGATCCGAGCAGTACTTC
TRBV6-2/TRBV6-3,.,TRBJ2-1,.,CASRPFLTGYEQFF,TGTGCCAGCAGGCCTTTCTTAACAGGGTATGAGCAGTTCTTC
TRBV6-2/TRBV6-3,.,TRBJ1-2,.,CASSLLRGVHGYTF,TGTGCCAGCAGTCTACTTCGAGGAGTCCATGGCTACACCTTC
TRBV4-3,.,TRBJ1-5,.,CASSQDPGESQHF,TGCGCCAGCAGCCAAGATCCCGGGGAGTCCCAGCATTTT
TRBV5-6,TRBD1,TRBJ1-1,.,CASSLGGTGPTEAFF,TGTGCCAGCAGCTTGGGAGGGACAGGCCCCACTGAAGCTTTCTTT
TRBV19,TRBD1,TRBJ1-5,.,CASSIGASGGGNQPQHF,TGTGCCAGTAGTATAGGAGCTTCAGGGGGAGGTAATCAGCCCCAGCATTTT
TRBV4-1,.,TRBJ2-2,.,CASSQGLVNTGELFF,TGCGCCAGCAGCCAAGGACTCGTGAACACCGGGGAGCTGTTTTTT
TRBV11-2,TRBD1,TRBJ2-7,.,CASSRDREHEQYF,TGTGCCAGCAGCCGGGACAGGGAGCATGAGCAGTACTTC
TRBV4-3,TRBD2,TRBJ2-2,once,CASSQLTSGNTGELFF,TGCGCCAGCAGCCAACTAACTAGCGGAAACACCGGGGAGCTGTTTTTT
TRBV28,.,TRBJ1-2,.,CASSLRLYGYTF,TGTGCCAGCAGTTTACGTCTTTATGGCTACACCTTC
TRBV7-8,.,TRBJ1-3,.,CASSSFGNTIYF,TGTGCCAGCAGCTCATTTGGAAACACCATATATTTT
TRBV28,.,TRBJ1-5,.,CASTPIDRLVMIQPQHF,TGTGCCAGCACTCCAATCGACAGGCTTGTCATGATCCAGCCCCAGCATTTT
TRBV11-3,.,TRBJ1-1,few,CASSTRLPTEAFF,TGTGCCAGCAGCACCAGGCTGCCCACTGAAGCTTTCTTT
TRBV2,.,TRBJ1-1,.,CASSDRLWLNTEAFF,TGTGCCAGCAGTGACAGGTTGTGGCTGAACACTGAAGCTTTCTTT
TRBV9,.,TRBJ1-6,.,CASSSSGGTDNSPLHF,TGTGCCAGCAGCTCCTCGGGGGGGACGGATAATTCACCCCTCCACTTT
TRBV27,.,TRBJ2-7,once,CASSLGPSLGEQYF,TGTGCCAGCAGTTTAGGTCCGAGCCTCGGGGAGCAGTACTTC
TRBV6-2/TRBV6-3,TRBD1,TRBJ2-3,.,CASSLSNRGQGDTQYF,TGTGCCAGCAGTTTGTCAAACAGGGGGCAAGGAGATACGCAGTATTTT
TRBV2,.,TRBJ1-1,.,CARSSRDANTEAFF,TGTGCCAGGAGTTCCAGGGATGCGAACACTGAAGCTTTCTTT
TRBV19,.,TRBJ1-6,.,CASSPSGNSPLHF,TGTGCCAGTAGTCCCTCCGGGAATTCACCCCTCCACTTT
TRBV5-6,TRBD1,TRBJ1-2,.,CASSPGQGATYGYTF,TGTGCCAGCAGCCCGGGACAGGGGGCGACCTATGGCTACACCTTC
TRBV29-1,TRBD1,TRBJ2-6,.,CSVQGAKANVLTF,TGCAGCGTTCAGGGGGCGAAGGCCAACGTCCTGACTTTC
TRBV5-4,TRBD2,TRBJ2-3,.,CASSSRLAGTTDTQYF,TGTGCCAGCAGCTCCCGACTAGCGGGGACCACAGATACGCAGTATTTT
TRBV12-3/TRBV12-4,.,TRBJ2-1,.,CASSLAGSDEQFF,TGTGCCAGCAGTTTAGCGGGTAGCGATGAGCAGTTCTTC
TRBV6-5,TRBD1,TRBJ2-1,.,CASSSWTGIYNEQFF,TGTGCCAGCAGTTCATGGACAGGGATTTACAATGAGCAGTTCTTC
TRBV7-2,.,TRBJ1-1,once,CASSFGSLNTEAFF,TGTGCCAGCAGCTTTGGCAGTTTGAACACTGAAGCTTTCTTT